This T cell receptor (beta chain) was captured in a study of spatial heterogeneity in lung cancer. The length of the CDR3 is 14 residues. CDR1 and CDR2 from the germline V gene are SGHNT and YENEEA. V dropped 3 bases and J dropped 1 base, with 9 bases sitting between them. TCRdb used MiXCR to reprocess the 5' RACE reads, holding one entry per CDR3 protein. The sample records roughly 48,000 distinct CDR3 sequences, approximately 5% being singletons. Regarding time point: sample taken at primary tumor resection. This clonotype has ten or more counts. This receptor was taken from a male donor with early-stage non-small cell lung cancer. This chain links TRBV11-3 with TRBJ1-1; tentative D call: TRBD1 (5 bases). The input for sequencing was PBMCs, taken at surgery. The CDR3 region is CASSLGPRNTEAFF. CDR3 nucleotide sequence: TGTGCCAGCAGCTTGGGACCCCGGAACACTGAAGCTTTCTTT. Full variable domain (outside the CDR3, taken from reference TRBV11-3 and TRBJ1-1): EAGVVQSPRYKIIEKKQPVAFWCNPISGHNTLYWYLQNLGQGPELLIRYENEEAVDDSQLPKDRFSAERLKGVDSTLKIQPAELGDSAVYLCASSLGPRNTEAFFGQGTRLTVV.